Sequencing of this T cell receptor beta chain was carried out in a study of shared clonotypes between healthy human individuals. This clone has just one count. Germline CDR1 is SGHRS and CDR2 is YFSETQ. V was clipped by 3 bases and J by 4 bases, with 13 bases between them. The CDR3 runs to 14 residues. Assay used: immunoSEQ multiplex PCR; TCRdb lists only in-frame clones, some missing. The data show approximately 500,000 clones, over 60% seen once. Sequenced sample: PBMCs. The sequence came from a woman aged 40 to 55 in good health. Some clones in this sample may be carry-over from other donors' samples. This chain uses TRBV5-1 with TRBJ1-2; no clear D. The CDR3 DNA sequence: TGCGCCAGCAGCTCGACACTTTTTGGCTATGGCTACACCTTC. This encodes CASSSTLFGYGYTF.